This T cell receptor (beta chain) came from a study of T cells after yellow fever vaccination. Notes on the study in general: Most primary-vaccination clones reappeared after the booster (approximately 97% CD4, around 88% CD8). Overall, a small share of clonotypes was seen in both CD4 and CD8 compartments. The secondary response was weaker, and its peak arrived faster, on day 5 versus 15. Abundant bulk-derived clonotypes could contaminate FACS-sorted repertoires.

This clonotype was detected a few times. Its antigen is undetermined. CDR1 and CDR2 from the germline V gene are DFQATT and SNEGSKA (reference sequence). The junction had 5 bases not matched to a gene; V was cut back by 2 bases and J by 7 bases. CDR3 size: 15 residues. From the 5' RACE reads, TCRdb called clonotypes with MiXCR, one entry per CDR3 protein. Of about 240,000 distinct CDR3 sequences in the sample, 6.9% are singletons; the top ten hold about 0.85%. The input for sequencing was CD4+ T cells sorted from PBMCs, taken 15 days after the yellow fever booster vaccination. This chain connects TRBV20-1 to TRBJ2-1; 13 positions match TRBD2. This sequence originates from a young man who received the YFV17D yellow fever vaccine. The CDR3 DNA reads as TGCAGTGCTAGAAGGTGGACTAGCGGGAGAAATGAGCAGTTCTTC. It yields the protein CSARRWTSGRNEQFF.